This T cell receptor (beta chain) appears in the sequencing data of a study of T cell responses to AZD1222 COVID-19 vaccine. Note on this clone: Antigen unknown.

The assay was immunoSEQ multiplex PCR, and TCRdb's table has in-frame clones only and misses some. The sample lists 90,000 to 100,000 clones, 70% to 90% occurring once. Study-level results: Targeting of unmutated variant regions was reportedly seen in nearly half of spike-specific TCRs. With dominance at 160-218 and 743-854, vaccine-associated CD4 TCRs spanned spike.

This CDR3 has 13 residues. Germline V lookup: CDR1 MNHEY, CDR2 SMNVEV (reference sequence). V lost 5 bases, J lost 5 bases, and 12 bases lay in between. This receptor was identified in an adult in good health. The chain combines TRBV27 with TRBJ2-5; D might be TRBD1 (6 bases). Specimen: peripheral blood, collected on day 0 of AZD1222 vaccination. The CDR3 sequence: CASSEGVRETQYF. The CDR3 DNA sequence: TGTGCCAGCAGTGAGGGGGTTAGGGAGACCCAGTACTTC.